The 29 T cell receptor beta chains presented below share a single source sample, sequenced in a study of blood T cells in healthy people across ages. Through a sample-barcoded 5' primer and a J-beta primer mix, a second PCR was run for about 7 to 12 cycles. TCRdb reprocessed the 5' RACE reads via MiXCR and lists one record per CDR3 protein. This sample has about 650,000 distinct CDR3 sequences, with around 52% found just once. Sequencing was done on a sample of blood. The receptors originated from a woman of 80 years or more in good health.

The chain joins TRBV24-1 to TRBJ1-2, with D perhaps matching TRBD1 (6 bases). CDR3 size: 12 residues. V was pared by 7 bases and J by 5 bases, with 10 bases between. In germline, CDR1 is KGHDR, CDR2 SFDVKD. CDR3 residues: CATRDSDYGYTF. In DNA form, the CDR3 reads TGTGCCACCAGGGACAGCGATTATGGCTACACCTTC.

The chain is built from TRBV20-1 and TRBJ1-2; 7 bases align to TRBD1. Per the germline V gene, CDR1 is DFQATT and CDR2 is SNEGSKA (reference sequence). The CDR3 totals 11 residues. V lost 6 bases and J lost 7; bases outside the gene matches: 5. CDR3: CSARTGAGYTF. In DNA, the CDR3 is TGCAGTGCGCGAACAGGGGCTGGCTACACCTTC.

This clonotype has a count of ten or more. CDR3: CASSLRRGQGGTGELFF. In DNA form, the CDR3 reads TGTGCCAGCAGCTTAAGAAGGGGACAGGGGGGAACCGGGGAGCTGTTTTTT. The V and J genes are TRBV7-3 and TRBJ2-2; TRBD1 aligns across 11 bases. The V gene end was trimmed by 1 base and the J gene end by 5 bases; junction bases not matched to a gene: 6. The CDR3 is 17 amino acids. Germline CDR1 SGHTA, CDR2 FQGTGA.

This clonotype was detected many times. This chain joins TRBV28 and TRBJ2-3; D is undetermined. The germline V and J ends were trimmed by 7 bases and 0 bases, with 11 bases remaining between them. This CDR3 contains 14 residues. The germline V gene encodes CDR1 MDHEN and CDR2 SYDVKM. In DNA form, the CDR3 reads TGTGCCAGCACCCCATGGACGAGCACAGATACGCAGTATTTT. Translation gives CASTPWTSTDTQYF. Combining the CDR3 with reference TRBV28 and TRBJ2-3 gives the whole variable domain DVKVTQSSRYLVKRTGEKVFLECVQDMDHENMFWYRQDPGLGLRLIYFSYDVKMKEKGDIPEGYSVSREKKERFSLILESASTNQTSMYLCASTPWTSTDTQYFGPGTRLTVL.

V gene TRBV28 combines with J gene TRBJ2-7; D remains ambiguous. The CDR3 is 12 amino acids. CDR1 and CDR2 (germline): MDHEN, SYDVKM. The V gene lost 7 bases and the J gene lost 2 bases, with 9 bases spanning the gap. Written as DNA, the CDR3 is TGTGCCAGCACTACAGAGACCTACGAGCAGTACTTC. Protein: CASTTETYEQYF.

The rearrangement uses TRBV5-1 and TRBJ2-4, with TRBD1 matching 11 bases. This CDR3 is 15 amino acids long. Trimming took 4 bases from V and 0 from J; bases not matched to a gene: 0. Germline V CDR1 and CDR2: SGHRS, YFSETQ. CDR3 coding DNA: TGCGCCAGCAGCGGGACAGGGGGAGCCAAAAACATTCAGTACTTC. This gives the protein CASSGTGGAKNIQYF.

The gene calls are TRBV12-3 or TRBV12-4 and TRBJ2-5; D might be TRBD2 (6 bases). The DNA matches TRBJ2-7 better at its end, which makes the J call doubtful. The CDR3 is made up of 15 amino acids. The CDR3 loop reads CASSFRRGQGSEQYF. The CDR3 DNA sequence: TGTGCCAGCAGTTTTAGGAGGGGCCAAGGAAGCGAGCAGTACTTC.

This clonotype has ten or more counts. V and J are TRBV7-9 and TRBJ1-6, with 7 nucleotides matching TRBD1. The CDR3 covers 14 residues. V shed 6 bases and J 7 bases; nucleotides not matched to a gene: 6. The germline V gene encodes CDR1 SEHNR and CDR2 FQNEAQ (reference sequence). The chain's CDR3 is CASSSGQVNSPLHF. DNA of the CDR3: TGTGCCAGCAGTTCTGGACAGGTGAATTCACCCCTCCACTTT.

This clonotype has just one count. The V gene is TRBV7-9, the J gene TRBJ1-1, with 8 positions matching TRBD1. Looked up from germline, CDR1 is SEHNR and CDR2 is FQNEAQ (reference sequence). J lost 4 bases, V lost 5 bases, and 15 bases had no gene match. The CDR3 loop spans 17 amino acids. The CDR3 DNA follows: TGTGCCAGCAGCCCCGGGACAGGTTCCGACGGGGGCACTGAAGCTTTCTTT. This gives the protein CASSPGTGSDGGTEAFF.

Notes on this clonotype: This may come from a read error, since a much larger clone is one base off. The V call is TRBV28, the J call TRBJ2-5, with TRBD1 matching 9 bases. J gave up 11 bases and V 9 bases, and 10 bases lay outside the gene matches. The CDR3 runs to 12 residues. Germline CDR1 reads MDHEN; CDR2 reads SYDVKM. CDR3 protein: CASTGGLNEQYF. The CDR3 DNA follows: TGTGCCAGTACAGGGGGCCTCAATGAGCAGTACTTC.

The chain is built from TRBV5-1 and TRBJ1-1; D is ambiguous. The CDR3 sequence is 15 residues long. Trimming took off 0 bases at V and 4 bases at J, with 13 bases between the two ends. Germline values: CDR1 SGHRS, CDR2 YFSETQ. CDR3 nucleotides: TGCGCCAGCAGCTTGGGTGCGGGGTCGGGCACTGAAGCTTTCTTT. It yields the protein CASSLGAGSGTEAFF.

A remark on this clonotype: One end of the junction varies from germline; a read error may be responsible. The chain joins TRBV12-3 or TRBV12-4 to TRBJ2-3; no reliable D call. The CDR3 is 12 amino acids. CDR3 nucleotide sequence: TGCGCCAGCAGATTAGGCGTAGATACGCAGTATTTT. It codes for CASRLGVDTQYF.

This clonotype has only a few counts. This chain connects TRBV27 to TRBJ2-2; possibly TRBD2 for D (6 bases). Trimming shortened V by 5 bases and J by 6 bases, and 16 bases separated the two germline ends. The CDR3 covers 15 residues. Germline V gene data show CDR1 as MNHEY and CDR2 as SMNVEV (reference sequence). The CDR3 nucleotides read TGTGCCAGCAGTGAAATCGGGACTCGGTCCGGGGAGCTGTTTTTT. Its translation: CASSEIGTRSGELFF.

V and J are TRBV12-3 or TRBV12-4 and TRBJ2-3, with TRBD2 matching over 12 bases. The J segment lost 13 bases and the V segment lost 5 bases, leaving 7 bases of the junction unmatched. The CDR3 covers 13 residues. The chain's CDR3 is CASSVASGGVEYF. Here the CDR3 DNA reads TGTGCCAGCAGTGTTGCTAGCGGGGGGGTGGAGTATTTT.

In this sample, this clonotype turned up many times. The CDR3 bases are TGCAGCGCTGACGTCTACGAGCAGTACTTC. It encodes CSADVYEQYF. V is TRBV29-1 and J is TRBJ2-7; D remains ambiguous. Germline V gene lookup returns CDR1 SQVTM and CDR2 ANQGSEA. Trimming removed 7 bases at V and 3 bases at J, with 7 bases between. The CDR3 spans 10 residues.

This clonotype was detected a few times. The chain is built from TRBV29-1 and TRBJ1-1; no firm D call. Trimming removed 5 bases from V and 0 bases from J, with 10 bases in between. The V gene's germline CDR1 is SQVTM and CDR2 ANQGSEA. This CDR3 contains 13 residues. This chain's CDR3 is CSVYGIMNTEAFF. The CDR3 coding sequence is TGCAGCGTTTATGGGATTATGAACACTGAAGCTTTCTTT.

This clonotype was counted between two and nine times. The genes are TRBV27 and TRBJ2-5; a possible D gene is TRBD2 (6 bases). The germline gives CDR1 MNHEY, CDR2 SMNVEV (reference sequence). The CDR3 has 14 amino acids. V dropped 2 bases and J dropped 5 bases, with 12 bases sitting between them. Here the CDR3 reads CASSLMERGETQYF. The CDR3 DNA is TGTGCCAGCAGTTTAATGGAACGGGGGGAGACCCAGTACTTC.

CDR3 sequence (DNA): TGCGCCAGCAGCCAAGAATTTCGGGACAGGGGTTACGAGCAGTACTTC. Translation: CASSQEFRDRGYEQYF. The rearrangement links TRBV4-3 to TRBJ2-4; TRBD1 matches 10 bases. Judging by the DNA end, TRBJ2-7 fits better; the J call may be wrong. Germline lookup yields CDR1 LGHNA and CDR2 YSLEER. The CDR3 covers 16 residues.

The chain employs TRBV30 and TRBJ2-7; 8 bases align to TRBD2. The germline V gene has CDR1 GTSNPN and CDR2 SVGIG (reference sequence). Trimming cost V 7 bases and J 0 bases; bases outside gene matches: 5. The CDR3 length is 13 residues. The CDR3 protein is CAYTREDSYEQYF. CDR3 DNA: TGTGCCTATACGCGGGAGGACTCCTACGAGCAGTACTTC.

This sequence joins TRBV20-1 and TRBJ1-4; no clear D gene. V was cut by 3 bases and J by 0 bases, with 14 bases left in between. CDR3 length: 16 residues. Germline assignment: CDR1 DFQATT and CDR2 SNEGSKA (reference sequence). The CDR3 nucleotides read TGCAGTGCTAGTACACAGACCACTGCAACTAATGAAAAACTGTTTTTT. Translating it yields CSASTQTTATNEKLFF.

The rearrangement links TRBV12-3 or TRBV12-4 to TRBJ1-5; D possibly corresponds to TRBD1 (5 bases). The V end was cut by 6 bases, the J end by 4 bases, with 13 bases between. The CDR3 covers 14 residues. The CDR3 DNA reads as TGTGCCAGCAGCAAGCAGGGACCAAATCAGCCCCAGCATTTT. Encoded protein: CASSKQGPNQPQHF.

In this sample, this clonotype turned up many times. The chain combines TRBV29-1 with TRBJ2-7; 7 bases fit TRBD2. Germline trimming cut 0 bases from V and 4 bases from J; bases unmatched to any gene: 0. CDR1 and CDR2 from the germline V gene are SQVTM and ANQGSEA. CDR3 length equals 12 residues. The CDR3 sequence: CSVEEGGYEQYF. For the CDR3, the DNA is TGCAGCGTTGAAGAGGGAGGGTACGAGCAGTACTTC.

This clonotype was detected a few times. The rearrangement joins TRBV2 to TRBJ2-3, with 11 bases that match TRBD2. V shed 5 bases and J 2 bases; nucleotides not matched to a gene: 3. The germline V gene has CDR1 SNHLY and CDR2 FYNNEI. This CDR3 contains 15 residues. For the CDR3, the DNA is TGTGCCAGCAGTCCTAGCGGGGGGTACACAGATACGCAGTATTTT. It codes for CASSPSGGYTDTQYF.

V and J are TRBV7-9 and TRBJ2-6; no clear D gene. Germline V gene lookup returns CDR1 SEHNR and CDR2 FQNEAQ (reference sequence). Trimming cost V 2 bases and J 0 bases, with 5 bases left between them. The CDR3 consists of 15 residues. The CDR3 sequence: CASSLLDSGANVLTF. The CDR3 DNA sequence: TGTGCCAGCAGCTTATTGGACTCTGGGGCCAACGTCCTGACTTTC.

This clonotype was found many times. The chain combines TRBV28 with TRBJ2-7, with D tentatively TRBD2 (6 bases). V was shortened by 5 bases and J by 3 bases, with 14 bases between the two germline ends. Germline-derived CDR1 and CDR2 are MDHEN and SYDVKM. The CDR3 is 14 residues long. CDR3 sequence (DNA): TGTGCCAGCAGTCTGAGGGGACTCAGCTACGAGCAGTACTTC. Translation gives CASSLRGLSYEQYF.

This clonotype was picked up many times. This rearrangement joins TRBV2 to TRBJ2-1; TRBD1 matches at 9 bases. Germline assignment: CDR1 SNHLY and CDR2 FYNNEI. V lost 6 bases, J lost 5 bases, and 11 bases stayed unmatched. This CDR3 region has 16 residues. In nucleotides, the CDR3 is TGTGCCAGCAGCCCCCGAGGACAGGGGAGGAACAATGAGCAGTTCTTC. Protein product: CASSPRGQGRNNEQFF. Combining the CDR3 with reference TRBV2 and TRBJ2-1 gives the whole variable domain EPEVTQTPSHQVTQMGQEVILRCVPISNHLYFYWYRQILGQKVEFLVSFYNNEISEKSEIFDDQFSVERPDGSNFTLKIRSTKLEDSAMYFCASSPRGQGRNNEQFFGPGTRLTVL.

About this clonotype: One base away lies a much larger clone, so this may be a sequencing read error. Here the CDR3 DNA reads TGTGCCAGCAGCGGAGAGACGGGAGGGCCTTACGAGCAGTACTTC. It specifies CASSGETGGPYEQYF. The rearrangement joins TRBV9 to TRBJ2-7; 8 nucleotides match TRBD2. The germline gives CDR1 SGDLS, CDR2 YYNGEE. There are 15 residues in the CDR3. V shed 3 bases and J 4 bases; nucleotides not matched to a gene: 9.

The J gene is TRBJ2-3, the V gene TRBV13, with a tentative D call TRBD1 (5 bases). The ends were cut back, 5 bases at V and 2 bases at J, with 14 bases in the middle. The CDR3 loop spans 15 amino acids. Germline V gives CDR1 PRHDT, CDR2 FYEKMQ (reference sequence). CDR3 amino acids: CASSGVRAFTDTQYF. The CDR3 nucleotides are TGTGCCAGCAGCGGAGTCAGGGCGTTCACAGATACGCAGTATTTT. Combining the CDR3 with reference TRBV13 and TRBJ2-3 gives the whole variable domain AAGVIQSPRHLIKEKRETATLKCYPIPRHDTVYWYQQGPGQDPQFLISFYEKMQSDKGSIPDRFSAQQFSDYHSELNMSSLELGDSALYFCASSGVRAFTDTQYFGPGTRLTVL.

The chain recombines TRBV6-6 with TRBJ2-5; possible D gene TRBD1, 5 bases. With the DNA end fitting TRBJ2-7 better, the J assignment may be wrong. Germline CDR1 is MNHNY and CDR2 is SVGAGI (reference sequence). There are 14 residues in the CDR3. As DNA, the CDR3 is TGTGCCAGCAGTTACGAAGGAAGGGGTGGCGAGCAGTACTTC. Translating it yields CASSYEGRGGEQYF.